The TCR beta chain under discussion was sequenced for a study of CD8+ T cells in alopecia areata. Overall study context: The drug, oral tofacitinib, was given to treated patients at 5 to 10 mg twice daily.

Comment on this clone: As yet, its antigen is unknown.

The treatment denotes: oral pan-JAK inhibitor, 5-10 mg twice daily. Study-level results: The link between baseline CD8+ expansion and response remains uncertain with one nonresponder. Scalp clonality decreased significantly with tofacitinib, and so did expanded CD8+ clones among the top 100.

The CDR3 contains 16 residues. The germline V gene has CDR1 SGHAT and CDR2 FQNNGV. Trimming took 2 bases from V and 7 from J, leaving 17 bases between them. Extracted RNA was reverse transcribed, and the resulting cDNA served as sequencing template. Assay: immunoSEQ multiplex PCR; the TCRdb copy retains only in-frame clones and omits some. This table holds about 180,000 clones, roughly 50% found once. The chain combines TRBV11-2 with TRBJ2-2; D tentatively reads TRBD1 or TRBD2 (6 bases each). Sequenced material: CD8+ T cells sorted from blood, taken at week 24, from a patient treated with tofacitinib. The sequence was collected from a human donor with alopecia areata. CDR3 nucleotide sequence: TGTGCCAGCAGCTTAACCGGGGGCCGGGTGAACGGGGAGCTGTTTTTT. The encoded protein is CASSLTGGRVNGELFF.